This T cell receptor beta chain was documented in a study of spatial heterogeneity in lung cancer. This clonotype has a handful of counts. Antigen: not known. The time point here: sample taken at primary tumor resection. Frozen PBMC, nontumor lung or tumor provided whole RNA, which was sequenced unsorted. There are 14 residues in the CDR3. V was pared by 6 bases and J by 7 bases, with 7 bases of the junction left unmatched. Germline V gives CDR1 SNHLY, CDR2 FYNNEI. TCRdb itself ran the 5' RACE reads through MiXCR, one entry per CDR3 protein. The sample holds fewer than 40,000 distinct CDR3 sequences, approximately 7.5% seen once. General observations from the study: Resection blood, more than follow-up blood, showed ubiquitous expanded tumor TCRs.

The TCR comes from a male donor with early-stage non-small cell lung cancer. The genes are TRBV2 and TRBJ2-2, with 8 nucleotides matching TRBD1. Here the sequenced sample was PBMCs, taken at surgery. The CDR3 region is CASSGQGSIGELFF. CDR3 in DNA: TGTGCCAGCAGCGGACAGGGAAGTATCGGGGAGCTGTTTTTT.